The 26 T cell receptor beta chains listed next were all sequenced from one sample in a study of T cell responses to AZD1222 COVID-19 vaccine. Clones were read by immunoSEQ multiplex PCR, and TCRdb kept only the in-frame ones, dropping some. The table lists 110,000 to 150,000 clones, 93% of them singletons. The sequencing here drew on peripheral blood, taken on day 0 of AZD1222 vaccination. These receptor sequences come from an adult in good health.

The J gene is TRBJ1-2, the V gene TRBV6-1; tentative D call: TRBD1 (5 bases). Between the trimmed V and J ends, which lost 3 bases and 7 bases, there was a span of 12 bases. Per the germline V gene, CDR1 is MNHNS and CDR2 is SASEGT. The CDR3 extends over 13 amino acids. The CDR3 protein is CASSEWQGSGYTF. The CDR3 region has the DNA TGTGCCAGCAGTGAGTGGCAGGGTTCTGGCTACACCTTC.

The gene calls are TRBV10-1 and TRBJ2-3, with 12 bases that match TRBD2. V shed 2 bases and J 3 bases; nucleotides not matched to a gene: 3. The CDR3 has 16 residues. Germline values: CDR1 WNHNN, CDR2 SYGVQD (reference sequence). CDR3 region: CASSEDLAGGTDTQYF. CDR3 DNA: TGCGCCAGCAGTGAGGATCTAGCGGGAGGGACAGATACGCAGTATTTT.

This clone showed up just once. The rearrangement joins TRBV27 to TRBJ1-6; 7 positions agree with TRBD1. CDR1 is MNHEY and CDR2 is SMNVEV in the germline V gene (reference sequence). The CDR3 totals 16 residues. V lost 5 bases and J lost 2; bases outside the gene matches: 6. This CDR3 reads CASSTTGTAYNSPLHF. For the CDR3, the DNA is TGTGCCAGCAGTACAACCGGGACAGCCTATAATTCACCCCTCCACTTT.

The CDR3 nucleotides read TGTGCCAGCAGCCAGGGGACTAGCGGAGTAAATGAGCAGTTCTTC. This translates into CASSQGTSGVNEQFF. V usage is TRBV11-3 and J usage is TRBJ2-1, with 11 bases fitting TRBD2. There are 15 residues in the CDR3. The V gene's germline CDR1 is SGHNT and CDR2 YENEEA. With V trimmed by 5 bases and J by 7 bases, 7 bases remained unmatched.

The chain uses TRBV7-9 and TRBJ1-1; a weak D match, TRBD1 (6 bases). Trimming pared 1 base from V and 4 bases from J, leaving 10 bases between. CDR3 size: 14 residues. The V gene's germline CDR1 is SEHNR and CDR2 FQNEAQ (reference sequence). In DNA, the CDR3 is TGTGCCAGCAGCTTAGGTAGGGGGAGCACTGAAGCTTTCTTT. As protein: CASSLGRGSTEAFF.

The CDR3 DNA is TGCGCCAGCAGTCAATCTGCCGGGAGGGATACAGATACGCAGTATTTT. Protein sequence: CASSQSAGRDTDTQYF. J is TRBJ2-3 and V is TRBV23-1; TRBD2 matches at 8 bases. TRBV23-1 is an ORF, with its function uncertain. J gave up 3 bases and V 0 bases, and 5 bases lay outside the gene matches. There are 16 residues in the CDR3.

The V and J genes are TRBV10-3 and TRBJ1-2; a possible D gene is TRBD1 (5 bases). The V end lost 2 bases, the J end lost 0 bases, and 13 bases lay between the germline ends. The CDR3 consists of 16 residues. The V gene's germline CDR1 is ENHRY and CDR2 SYGVKD. DNA of the CDR3: TGTGCCATCAGTGAGACAGGCCCTGGAGCTAACTATGGCTACACCTTC. Amino acid sequence: CAISETGPGANYGYTF.

The chain is built from TRBV11-2 and TRBJ2-2; possibly TRBD2 for D (6 bases). The V and J ends lost 1 base and 2 bases respectively, with 8 bases between them. Germline assignment: CDR1 SGHAT and CDR2 FQNNGV. The CDR3 extends over 15 amino acids. The CDR3 loop is CASSLGGTNTGELFF. In DNA, the CDR3 is TGTGCCAGCAGCTTAGGCGGGACTAACACCGGGGAGCTGTTTTTT.

The genes are TRBV5-1 and TRBJ1-3; 7 positions match TRBD1. The CDR3 extends over 14 amino acids. J gave up 4 bases and V 4 bases, and 5 bases lay outside the gene matches. Germline CDR1 is SGHRS and CDR2 is YFSETQ. CDR3 protein: CASSPRQGGNTIYF. The CDR3 DNA reads TGCGCCAGCAGCCCCAGACAGGGCGGAAACACCATATATTTT. Using reference TRBV5-1 and TRBJ1-3 for the parts outside the CDR3, the full variable domain is KAGVTQTPRYLIKTRGQQVTLSCSPISGHRSVSWYQQTPGQGLQFLFEYFSETQRNKGNFPGRFSGRQFSNSRSEMNVSTLELGDSALYLCASSPRQGGNTIYFGEGSWLTVV.

V is TRBV9 and J is TRBJ2-4; D possibly corresponds to TRBD2 (6 bases). CDR1 SGDLS and CDR2 YYNGEE come from the germline V gene. The V end was cut by 3 bases, the J end by 3 bases, with 13 bases between. CDR3 length equals 15 residues. CDR3 sequence (DNA): TGTGCCAGCAGCGCGGACGGGCGGGGCAAAAACATTCAGTACTTC. This encodes CASSADGRGKNIQYF.

This rearrangement joins TRBV4-1 to TRBJ2-1; no definite D call. CDR1 and CDR2 from the germline V gene are MGHRA and YSYEKL. The V end lost 7 bases, the J end lost 4 bases, and 14 bases lay between the germline ends. The length of the CDR3 is 14 residues. The CDR3 sequence: CASKGSLTYNEQFF. DNA for the CDR3: TGCGCCAGCAAGGGCTCCCTCACTTACAATGAGCAGTTCTTC.

The chain is built from TRBV14 and TRBJ2-1; D perhaps matches TRBD2 (6 bases). The germline gives CDR1 SGHDN, CDR2 FVKESK. The CDR3 consists of 16 residues. Trimming shortened V by 0 bases and J by 4 bases, and 13 bases separated the two germline ends. The CDR3 DNA reads as TGTGCCAGCAGCCAAGATCCCCCGGACTATTACAATGAGCAGTTCTTC. This codes for CASSQDPPDYYNEQFF.

The chain employs TRBV19 and TRBJ1-5, with 7 bases fitting TRBD1. The CDR3 spans 17 residues. CDR1 is LNHDA and CDR2 is SQIVND in the germline V gene (reference sequence). The V gene end was trimmed by 9 bases and the J gene end by 0 bases; junction bases not matched to a gene: 14. In DNA form, the CDR3 reads TGTGCCAGCACTGAAGTGGGGACAGCTTATAGCAATCAGCCCCAGCATTTT. This codes for CASTEVGTAYSNQPQHF.

The V and J genes are TRBV7-2 and TRBJ1-5; D gene uncertain. Trimming pared 0 bases from V and 1 base from J, leaving 7 bases between. In germline, CDR1 is SGHTA, CDR2 FQGNSA. The CDR3 has 15 amino acids. The CDR3 sequence: CASSLAPASNQPQHF. CDR3 DNA: TGTGCCAGCAGCTTAGCGCCGGCCAGCAATCAGCCCCAGCATTTT.

The chain links TRBV19 to TRBJ2-1; 16 bases map to TRBD2. This CDR3 has 14 amino acids. Germline CDR1 LNHDA, CDR2 SQIVND (reference sequence). The junction had 5 bases not matched to a gene; V was cut back by 9 bases and J by 9 bases. CDR3 sequence: CASRGLAGGGEQFF. As DNA, the CDR3 is TGTGCCAGCCGGGGACTAGCGGGAGGGGGTGAGCAGTTCTTC.

J is TRBJ1-3 and V is TRBV19; possible D gene TRBD1, 6 bases. Trimming cost V 3 bases and J 3 bases, with 9 bases left between them. This CDR3 comprises 14 residues. Germline CDR1 is LNHDA and CDR2 is SQIVND (reference sequence). The CDR3 DNA is TGTGCCAGTAGTATCACAGGGAATGGAAACACCATATATTTT. It codes for CASSITGNGNTIYF.

This clone was observed a few times. The chain has TRBV11-1 and TRBJ2-1; TRBD1 or TRBD2 may be the D gene (6 bases each). The CDR3 is 15 residues long. Germline V gives CDR1 SGHAT, CDR2 FQDESV (reference sequence). V was shortened by 2 bases and J by 9 bases, with 17 bases between the two germline ends. The CDR3 region has the DNA TGTGCCAGCAGCTTAAGCCAAGGGGGACTGGGTGAGCAGTTCTTC. Translation gives CASSLSQGGLGEQFF.

V is TRBV27 and J is TRBJ2-4; TRBD1 matches at 7 bases. The CDR3 runs to 14 residues. The trim removed 5 bases at V and 5 bases at J, leaving 6 bases unmatched. Germline V gives CDR1 MNHEY, CDR2 SMNVEV (reference sequence). The CDR3 reads CASSALDRENIQYF. The CDR3 DNA follows: TGTGCCAGCAGTGCCCTCGACAGGGAAAACATTCAGTACTTC.

The J gene is TRBJ1-2, the V gene TRBV6-1, with 9 bases lining up with TRBD1. Germline CDR1 MNHNS, CDR2 SASEGT. There are 17 residues in the CDR3. Unmatched junction bases numbered 12, after V lost 3 bases and J lost 4 bases. The CDR3 is CASSDEQGAHRGYGYTF. In nucleotides, the CDR3 is TGTGCCAGCAGTGATGAACAGGGGGCGCATCGGGGCTATGGCTACACCTTC.

The chain employs TRBV14 and TRBJ2-3, with D possibly TRBD2 on 6 matching bases. V lost 0 bases and J 6 bases, leaving 10 bases between the germline ends. Germline V CDR1 and CDR2: SGHDN, FVKESK. The CDR3 is made up of 14 amino acids. The CDR3 spells CASSQEGGVDTQYF. CDR3 nucleotides: TGTGCCAGCAGCCAAGAAGGCGGGGTGGATACGCAGTATTTT.

The chain is built from TRBV4-1 and TRBJ2-7; 15 bases match TRBD2. CDR3 length equals 14 residues. Germline V gene data show CDR1 as MGHRA and CDR2 as YSYEKL. V lost 3 bases and J lost 6; bases outside the gene matches: 0. The CDR3 DNA sequence: TGCGCCAGCAGCCAGGGACTAGCGGGAGGCGAGCAGTACTTC. Encoded protein: CASSQGLAGGEQYF.

The V gene is TRBV4-1, the J gene TRBJ2-1; tentatively, D is TRBD1 or TRBD2 (5 bases each). V lost 0 bases and J 1 base, leaving 13 bases between the germline ends. From germline, CDR1 is MGHRA and CDR2 YSYEKL. The CDR3 sequence is 17 residues long. CDR3 amino acids: CASSQDRGTLSYNEQFF. The CDR3 nucleotides are TGCGCCAGCAGCCAAGATCGGGGCACCCTTTCCTACAATGAGCAGTTCTTC.

V and J are TRBV5-1 and TRBJ1-6; 10 nucleotides agree with TRBD1. Germline values: CDR1 SGHRS, CDR2 YFSETQ. The CDR3 length is 15 residues. Trimming cost V 4 bases and J 5 bases; bases outside gene matches: 3. The CDR3 DNA sequence: TGCGCCAGCAGCGGGGGGACAGGGGATAATTCACCCCTCCACTTT. It codes for CASSGGTGDNSPLHF.

J is TRBJ2-1 and V is TRBV11-2, with no clear D. From germline, CDR1 is SGHAT and CDR2 FQNNGV. Between the trimmed V and J ends, which lost 0 bases and 6 bases, there was a span of 9 bases. The CDR3 is made up of 14 amino acids. The chain's CDR3 is CASSLDRGSNEQFF. The CDR3 DNA follows: TGTGCCAGCAGCTTAGACCGAGGAAGCAATGAGCAGTTCTTC.

The chain uses TRBV18 and TRBJ2-5; maybe TRBD1 (6 bases). Trimming removed 5 bases at V and 4 bases at J, with 17 bases between. CDR1 and CDR2 (germline): KGHSH, LQKENI. The CDR3 covers 15 residues. The CDR3 loop reads CASSTLRTERETQYF. CDR3 bases: TGTGCCAGCTCAACACTCCGGACAGAACGAGAGACCCAGTACTTC.

V and J are TRBV11-2 and TRBJ2-6; D could derive from TRBD1 or TRBD2 (5 bases each). The CDR3 runs to 20 residues. CDR1 is SGHAT, CDR2 FQNNGV, per germline. Trimming removed 0 bases from V and 2 bases from J, with 20 bases in between. In DNA form, the CDR3 reads TGTGCCAGCAGCTTAGAACACGTTTTATCAGGGACCACTGGGGCCAACGTCCTGACTTTC. This gives the protein CASSLEHVLSGTTGANVLTF.